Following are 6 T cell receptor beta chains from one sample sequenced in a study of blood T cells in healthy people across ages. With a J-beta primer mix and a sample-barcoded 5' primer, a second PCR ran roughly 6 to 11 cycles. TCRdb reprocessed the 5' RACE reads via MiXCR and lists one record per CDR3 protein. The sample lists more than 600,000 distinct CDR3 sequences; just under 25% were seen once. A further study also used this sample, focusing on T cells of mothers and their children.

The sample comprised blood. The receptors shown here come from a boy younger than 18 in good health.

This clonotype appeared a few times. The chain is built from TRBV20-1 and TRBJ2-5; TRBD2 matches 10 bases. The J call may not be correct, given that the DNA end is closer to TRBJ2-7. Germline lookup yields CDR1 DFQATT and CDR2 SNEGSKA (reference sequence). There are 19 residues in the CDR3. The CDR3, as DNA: TGCAGTGCTCCTCCTAAGCGGGAGGGACCCGTACAGAACCCCTACGAGCAGTACTTC. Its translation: CSAPPKREGPVQNPYEQYF.

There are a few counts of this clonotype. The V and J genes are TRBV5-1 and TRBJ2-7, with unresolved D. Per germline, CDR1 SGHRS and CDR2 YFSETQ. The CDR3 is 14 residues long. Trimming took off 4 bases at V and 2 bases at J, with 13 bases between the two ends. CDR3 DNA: TGCGCCAGCAGCAGAGAAGACACGCCCTACGAGCAGTACTTC. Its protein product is CASSREDTPYEQYF.

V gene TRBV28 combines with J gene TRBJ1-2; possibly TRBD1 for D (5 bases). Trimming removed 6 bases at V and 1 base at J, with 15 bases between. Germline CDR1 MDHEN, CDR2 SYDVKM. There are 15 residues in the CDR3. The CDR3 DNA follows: TGTGCCAGCAGAAGCCGGATTCAGGGTAACTATGGCTACACCTTC. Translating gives CASRSRIQGNYGYTF.

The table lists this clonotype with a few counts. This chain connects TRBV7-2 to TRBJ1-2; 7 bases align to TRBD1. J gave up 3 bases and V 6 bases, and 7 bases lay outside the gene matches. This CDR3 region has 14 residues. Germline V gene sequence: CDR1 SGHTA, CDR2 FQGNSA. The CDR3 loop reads CASRVAGTDYGYTF. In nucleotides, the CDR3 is TGTGCCAGCAGAGTCGCAGGGACAGACTATGGCTACACCTTC. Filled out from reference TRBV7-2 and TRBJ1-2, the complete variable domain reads GAGVSQSPSNKVTEKGKDVELRCDPISGHTALYWYRQSLGQGLEFLIYFQGNSAPDKSGLPSDRFSAERTGGSVSTLTIQRTQQEDSAVYLCASRVAGTDYGYTFGSGTRLTVV.

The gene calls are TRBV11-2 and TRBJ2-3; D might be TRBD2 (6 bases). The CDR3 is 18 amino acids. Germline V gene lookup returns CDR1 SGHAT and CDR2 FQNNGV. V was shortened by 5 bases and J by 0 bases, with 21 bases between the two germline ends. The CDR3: CASSDWDSLGSSTDTQYF. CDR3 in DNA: TGTGCCAGCAGCGACTGGGACTCTCTGGGATCTAGCACAGATACGCAGTATTTT.

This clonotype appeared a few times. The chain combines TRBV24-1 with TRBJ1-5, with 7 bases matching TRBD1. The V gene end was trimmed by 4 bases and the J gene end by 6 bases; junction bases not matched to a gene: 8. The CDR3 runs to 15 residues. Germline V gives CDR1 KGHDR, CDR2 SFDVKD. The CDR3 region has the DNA TGTGCCACCAGTGACTCCCGACAGGGAGGTCAGCCCCAGCATTTT. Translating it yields CATSDSRQGGQPQHF.